This T cell receptor beta chain was captured in a study of blood T cell repertoires in COVID-19. The V and J ends lost 8 bases and 1 base respectively, with 14 bases between them. The CDR3 totals 14 residues. Germline CDR1 is MNHEY and CDR2 is SVGAGI. One Seattle source followed patients from active infection through their disease course. The method was immunoSEQ multiplex PCR; TCRdb's version includes in-frame clones alone and lacks a portion of them. In the table there are over 200,000 clones, 75% to 90% of which are singletons. The rearrangement joins TRBV6-5 to TRBJ1-2; D uncertain. The TCR was taken from a man younger than 45 with COVID-19, enrolled during active disease. Sequenced sample: peripheral blood. The CDR3 sequence: CASDPYAGNYGYTF. CDR3 sequence (DNA): TGTGCCAGCGACCCCTACGCGGGTAACTATGGCTACACCTTC.